Shown below are 12 T cell receptor beta chains from a single sample sequenced in a study of regulatory T cells in long-lasting Graves disease (dated by TCRdb to the early 2020s). The time point label, read with the paper, signifies: persistent/refractory GD, antithyroid drugs over 5 years with positive TRAb. For both TCR sequencing and RNA sequencing, RNA was extracted from PBMCs using TRIzol. The method behind the library was multiplex PCR. The sequencer was an Illumina HiSeq 4000. To build TCR beta libraries, CDR3 regions were amplified by Arm-PCR using iRepertoire HTBI primers. The public reads were reprocessed in TCRdb via fastp at Q25 and MiXCR, keeping in-frame beta chains. Rows with a matching CDR3 protein are joined into one entry that keeps the most common DNA and genes. This sample lists hundreds of thousands of distinct CDR3 sequences; roughly 22% were detected once. Over 10% of the sample is held by the ten biggest clonotypes.

This specimen consisted of peripheral blood mononuclear cells (PBMCs), obtained when the disease was refractory, from a patient treated with antithyroid drugs. Receptors originate from a female donor with Graves disease.

This rearrangement joins TRBV2 to TRBJ2-7, with D unclear. The CDR3 runs 13 residues. V was clipped by 6 bases and J by 8 bases, with 17 bases between them. Germline CDR1 SNHLY, CDR2 FYNNEI. The CDR3 protein is CASSDQPRIQQYF. For the CDR3, the DNA is TGTGCCAGCAGCGACCAACCCAGAATCCAGCAGTACTTC.

Worth noting for this clonotype: One base away lies a much larger clone, so this may be a sequencing read error. This chain links TRBV6-5 with TRBJ2-5; tentatively, D is TRBD1 (6 bases). This CDR3 has 22 amino acids. CDR1 and CDR2 (germline): MNHEY, SVGAGI. This CDR3 is CTSSFTQGPLQASPGQQETQYF. The CDR3 bases are TGTACCAGCAGTTTCACCCAGGGACCCTTGCAGGCTTCACCGGGACAACAAGAGACCCAGTACTTC.

The chain employs TRBV12-3 or TRBV12-4 and TRBJ1-2; no definite D call. The length of the CDR3 is 16 residues. Trimming removed 3 bases from V and 4 bases from J, with 18 bases in between. The CDR3 DNA reads as TGTGCCAGCAGTTTTAAGATACGGGCGGGTGGCTATGGCTACACCTTC. As protein: CASSFKIRAGGYGYTF.

This clonotype was observed at least ten times. V gene TRBV6-1 combines with J gene TRBJ2-7, with D possibly matching TRBD1 (8 bases). V lost 5 bases to trimming and J lost 2 bases, with 19 bases between them. The V gene's germline CDR1 is MNHNS and CDR2 SASEGT. The CDR3 runs 16 residues. The CDR3 coding sequence is TGTGCCAGCAGTAAAGAGACAGGGGCGGGGGCCTACGAGCAGTACTTC. Translation: CASSKETGAGAYEQYF.

The chain carries TRBV28 and TRBJ2-7; possibly TRBD1 or TRBD2 for D (5 bases each). The CDR3 totals 16 residues. Trimming removed 3 bases at V and 0 bases at J, with 15 bases between. The germline V gene encodes CDR1 MDHEN and CDR2 SYDVKM. As DNA, the CDR3 is TGTGCCAGCAGTTTCCCTGACAAGGGGACCTCCTACGAGCAGTACTTC. Translating it yields CASSFPDKGTSYEQYF.

The CDR3 sequence: CATSARDRGAQPQHF. The CDR3 nucleotides read TGTGCCACCAGTGCCCGCGACAGGGGAGCTCAGCCCCAGCATTTT. The chain combines TRBV15 with TRBJ1-5; 8 bases line up with TRBD1. Trimming cost V 6 bases and J 6 bases; bases outside gene matches: 10. CDR3 length: 15 residues. The germline V gene has CDR1 LNHNV and CDR2 YYDKDF (reference sequence).

This clonotype has a handful of counts. V usage is TRBV11-1 and J usage is TRBJ2-2, with D perhaps matching TRBD2 (7 bases). V was trimmed by 5 bases and J by 0 bases, leaving 13 bases between them. There are 16 residues in the CDR3. Germline values: CDR1 SGHAT, CDR2 FQDESV (reference sequence). CDR3 DNA: TGTGCCAGCAGCCCGAGGGAGGGGGCGAACACCGGGGAGCTGTTTTTT. This translates into CASSPREGANTGELFF.

The sample holds many counts of this clonotype. This chain links TRBV2 with TRBJ1-6, with TRBD1 as a possible D gene (5 bases). The germline V and J ends were trimmed by 0 bases and 7 bases, with 13 bases remaining between them. Germline CDR1 SNHLY, CDR2 FYNNEI. CDR3 length: 16 residues. The CDR3 nucleotides are TGTGCCAGCAGTGAAGCGCTCCAGGGAGACAATTCACCCCTCCACTTT. Its translation is CASSEALQGDNSPLHF.

Only a few counts were recorded for this clonotype. This chain links TRBV12-3 or TRBV12-4 with TRBJ2-2; no clear D gene. CDR3 length: 14 amino acids. Between the trimmed V and J ends, which lost 3 bases and 8 bases, there was a span of 13 bases. The CDR3 spells CASSFSNSLGELFF. The DNA of the CDR3 is TGTGCCAGCAGTTTCTCAAACTCTTTGGGGGAGCTGTTTTTT.

V and J are TRBV6-1 and TRBJ2-7; D is uncertain. Germline CDR1 and CDR2: MNHNS and SASEGT. This CDR3 contains 13 residues. V lost 7 bases and J 3 bases, leaving 13 bases between the germline ends. The CDR3 DNA is TGTGCCAGCACCCTGGGGATAAACTACGAGCAGTACTTC. It translates to CASTLGINYEQYF.

This clonotype was seen many times. The J gene is TRBJ1-5, the V gene TRBV6-5; D perhaps matches TRBD1 (5 bases). The length of the CDR3 is 14 residues. Between the trimmed V and J ends, which lost 2 bases and 5 bases, there was a span of 10 bases. Germline V gives CDR1 MNHEY, CDR2 SVGAGI. CDR3 protein: CASSYGGPHQPQHF. The CDR3 DNA follows: TGTGCCAGCAGTTACGGGGGTCCTCATCAGCCCCAGCATTTT.

This clonotype was observed many times. This chain's CDR3 is CASIPRGASKETQYF. Written as DNA, the CDR3 is TGTGCCAGCATCCCCCGGGGGGCATCGAAAGAGACCCAGTACTTC. This chain links TRBV12-3 or TRBV12-4 with TRBJ2-5, with D maybe TRBD2 (7 bases). The CDR3 is made up of 15 amino acids. V was clipped by 7 bases and J by 3 bases, with 18 bases between them.